A single sample gave rise to the 26 T cell receptor beta chains below, sequenced in a study of CD8+CD57+ T cells in acquired aplastic anemia. Genomic DNA served as template for TCR beta VDJ and CDR3 profiling. TCRdb re-analysed the reads in MiXCR, keeping a single row per CDR3 protein. The sample lists 180,000 or so distinct CDR3 sequences; around 45% were seen once. The specimen was sorted CD4+, CD8+, or CD8+CD57+ T cells (not recorded which) from PBMCs. The receptors shown here come from a human donor in good health.

This clonotype was seen a few times. The chain carries TRBV29-1 and TRBJ2-1; D gene unclear. The CDR3 is 11 residues long. CDR1 SQVTM and CDR2 ANQGSEA come from the germline V gene. The V end was cut by 3 bases, the J end by 4 bases, with 4 bases between. The CDR3, as DNA: TGCAGCGTTGAGGAGTACAATGAGCAGTTCTTC. Translation: CSVEEYNEQFF.

In its sample, this clonotype was seen a few times. The chain joins TRBV6-1 to TRBJ2-1; maybe TRBD2 (6 bases). Trimming shortened V by 6 bases and J by 3 bases, and 21 bases separated the two germline ends. The germline V gene has CDR1 MNHNS and CDR2 SASEGT. This CDR3 spans 17 amino acids. The DNA for the CDR3 is TGTGCCAGCAGCCCAGGGACGCCGGGACTTGGCTACAATGAGCAGTTCTTC. Translation: CASSPGTPGLGYNEQFF.

This chain links TRBV7-6 with TRBJ1-5; the match to TRBD1 covers 8 bases. The V gene's germline CDR1 is SGHVS and CDR2 FNYEAQ. The CDR3 has 13 residues. V lost 8 bases, J lost 5 bases, and 5 bases stayed unmatched. The CDR3 here is CASAGQEDQPQHF. CDR3 DNA: TGTGCCAGCGCGGGACAGGAGGATCAGCCCCAGCATTTT.

The chain has TRBV19 and TRBJ2-3, with 8 bases identical to TRBD1. CDR3 length: 15 residues. V lost 5 bases, J lost 3 bases, and 7 bases stayed unmatched. Looked up from germline, CDR1 is LNHDA and CDR2 is SQIVND (reference sequence). Written as DNA, the CDR3 is TGTGCCAGTAGTCAAGACAGGGGTTGGACAGATACGCAGTATTTT. Amino acid sequence: CASSQDRGWTDTQYF.

Notes on this clonotype: It may be a read error: a sequence one base away is much more abundant. The rearrangement joins TRBV5-1 to TRBJ2-3; TRBD2 agrees at 14 bases. Germline V CDR1 and CDR2: SGHRS, YFSETQ. V trimming: 6 bases; J trimming: 0 bases; junction bases outside the gene matches: 6. The CDR3 loop spans 17 amino acids. CDR3 coding DNA: TGCGCCAGCAACCTAGGGACTAGCGGGAGTAGCACAGATACGCAGTATTTT. This encodes CASNLGTSGSSTDTQYF.

A note on this clonotype: At one boundary the junction diverges from the germline segment, which might be a read error. The chain links TRBV5-1 to TRBJ2-7, with TRBD2 matching 9 bases. The CDR3 consists of 16 residues. Germline V gene lookup returns CDR1 SGHRS and CDR2 YFSETQ. CDR3 protein: CASSPLRSGGSDERYF. Written as DNA, the CDR3 is TGCGCCAGCAGCCCCCTCCGCAGCGGGGGGAGCGACGAGCGGTACTTC.

J is TRBJ2-2 and V is TRBV29-1; D ambiguous. V lost 2 bases and J lost 2, with 6 bases in between. CDR1 and CDR2 (germline): SQVTM, ANQGSEA. The length of the CDR3 is 13 residues. DNA of the CDR3: TGCAGCGTTGAATGGACCAACACCGGGGAGCTGTTTTTT. The encoded protein is CSVEWTNTGELFF.

This clonotype has only a few counts. This chain links TRBV28 with TRBJ1-5; 8 bases align to TRBD1. This CDR3 contains 15 residues. In germline, CDR1 is MDHEN, CDR2 SYDVKM. The V and J ends lost 5 bases and 1 base, in that order; junction bases with no gene match: 4. The CDR3 bases are TGTGCCAGCAGTACCGACAGGGGAAGCAATCAGCCCCAGCATTTT. It is translated as CASSTDRGSNQPQHF.

Details on this clonotype: A much bigger clone sits one base away, suggesting this may be a read error. The DNA of the CDR3 is TGTGCCATCAGTGGGGACAGGGGAGCCGCCAATGAGCAGTTCTTC. Protein sequence: CAISGDRGAANEQFF. The rearrangement links TRBV10-3 to TRBJ2-1; 10 nucleotides agree with TRBD1. The germline CDR1 and CDR2 sequences are ENHRY and SYGVKD. The CDR3 totals 15 residues. V lost 4 bases to trimming and J lost 6 bases; unmatched junction nucleotides: 6.

Many counts were recorded for this clonotype. This chain connects TRBV19 to TRBJ2-6; D unresolved. The germline V gene encodes CDR1 LNHDA and CDR2 SQIVND (reference sequence). The CDR3 runs to 17 residues. With 3 bases removed from V and 0 bases from J, the gap between germline ends came to 12 bases. The DNA of the CDR3 is TGTGCCAGTAGTATCGGTGGATTTAGCTCTGGGGCCAACGTCCTGACTTTC. Its translation is CASSIGGFSSGANVLTF.

The V gene is TRBV25-1, the J gene TRBJ1-5; 7 bases map to TRBD1. The V and J ends lost 1 base and 6 bases, in that order; junction bases with no gene match: 9. CDR3 length: 16 amino acids. Germline loops: CDR1 MGHDK, CDR2 SYGVNS. The CDR3 DNA sequence: TGTGCCAGCAGTGAATCCGGCAGGGGGGGCAGTCAGCCCCAGCATTTT. Protein: CASSESGRGGSQPQHF.

This clonotype was detected only a few times. The chain combines TRBV7-8 with TRBJ2-1; TRBD2 is a possible D gene (5 bases). The V end was cut by 5 bases, the J end by 5 bases, with 16 bases between. Germline lookup yields CDR1 SGHVS and CDR2 FQNEAQ. The CDR3 has 15 amino acids. CDR3 in DNA: TGTGCCAGCAGCCCCCGAGACTACGAGAACAATGAGCAGTTCTTC. Translation gives CASSPRDYENNEQFF.

This clonotype was seen a single time. V gene TRBV7-8 combines with J gene TRBJ1-5; D unclear. This CDR3 is built from 16 residues. V lost 5 bases and J lost 0, with 14 bases in between. Germline CDR1 and CDR2: SGHVS and FQNEAQ. The CDR3 bases are TGTGCCAGCAGCGCTAAAGGGAGGTATAGCAATCAGCCCCAGCATTTT. Residues: CASSAKGRYSNQPQHF.

This clonotype was observed at least ten times. This chain joins TRBV2 and TRBJ1-2; maybe TRBD1 (6 bases). Germline V gene sequence: CDR1 SNHLY, CDR2 FYNNEI. V was trimmed by 5 bases and J by 0 bases, leaving 16 bases between them. The CDR3 is 16 amino acids. The CDR3 loop reads CASSRQELIANYGYTF. The CDR3 DNA follows: TGTGCCAGCAGTCGACAGGAGCTGATAGCTAACTATGGCTACACCTTC.

The chain couples TRBV24-1 to TRBJ2-1; weak D call: TRBD2 (5 bases). CDR3 length: 15 amino acids. V was trimmed by 3 bases and J by 7 bases, leaving 15 bases between them. Germline CDR1 is KGHDR and CDR2 is SFDVKD. The CDR3 sequence: CATSDPSRGWNEQFF. The DNA of the CDR3 is TGTGCCACCAGTGATCCCTCGAGAGGGTGGAATGAGCAGTTCTTC.

About this clonotype: Since a much larger clone is just one base distant, this may be a read error. This sequence joins TRBV2 and TRBJ1-6; D perhaps matches TRBD1 (6 bases). From germline, CDR1 is SNHLY and CDR2 FYNNEI. The CDR3 extends over 15 amino acids. V lost 5 bases, J lost 8 bases, and 16 bases lay in between. CDR3: CASSLFAGEDSPLHF. The CDR3 DNA reads TGTGCCAGCAGTTTGTTCGCAGGGGAGGATTCACCCCTCCACTTT.

This clonotype was observed once. The rearrangement uses TRBV19 and TRBJ1-2; 8 bases line up with TRBD1. Per germline, CDR1 LNHDA and CDR2 SQIVND (reference sequence). CDR3 length: 14 residues. Trimming removed 6 bases from V and 1 base from J; junction bases left unmatched: 4. CDR3 sequence (DNA): TGTGCCAGTAGGAGCGGACAGGGTAACTATGGCTACACCTTC. Protein: CASRSGQGNYGYTF. The whole variable domain, filled in from reference TRBV19 and TRBJ1-2, reads DGGITQSPKYLFRKEGQNVTLSCEQNLNHDAMYWYRQDPGQGLRLIYYSQIVNDFQKGDIAEGYSVSREKKESFPLTVTSAQKNPTAFYLCASRSGQGNYGYTFGSGTRLTVV.

The chain uses TRBV5-1 and TRBJ1-1; maybe TRBD1 (5 bases). The CDR3 runs to 14 residues. V dropped 1 base and J dropped 4 bases, with 11 bases sitting between them. Per germline, CDR1 SGHRS and CDR2 YFSETQ. The CDR3 reads CASSLKGEGTEAFF. The CDR3 DNA follows: TGCGCCAGCAGCTTGAAAGGGGAGGGCACTGAAGCTTTCTTT.

There are many counts of this clonotype. The genes are TRBV12-3 or TRBV12-4 and TRBJ1-6; no clear D gene. The CDR3 covers 12 residues. Trimming removed 8 bases from V and 8 bases from J, with 10 bases in between. Here the CDR3 DNA reads TGTGCCAGCGGGCGAGGTGATTCACCCCTCCACTTT. Residues: CASGRGDSPLHF.

This clonotype was counted many times. This rearrangement joins TRBV12-3 or TRBV12-4 to TRBJ2-5; either TRBD1 or TRBD2 may fit D (5 bases each). Trimming took off 4 bases at V and 2 bases at J, with 5 bases between the two ends. The length of the CDR3 is 12 residues. CDR3 bases: TGTGCCAGCAGTTGGGGGCAAGAGACCCAGTACTTC. Translating it yields CASSWGQETQYF.

The chain recombines TRBV9 with TRBJ1-1; 10 nucleotides align to TRBD1. The CDR3 spans 17 residues. Germline assignment: CDR1 SGDLS and CDR2 YYNGEE. The trim removed 2 bases at V and 5 bases at J, leaving 12 bases unmatched. The CDR3, as DNA: TGTGCCAGCAGCGTCAGTGCAGGACAGGGGGGTGGGACTGAAGCTTTCTTT. Translated, it gives CASSVSAGQGGGTEAFF.

The rearrangement uses TRBV10-3 and TRBJ1-3; TRBD1 matches 8 bases. In germline, CDR1 is ENHRY, CDR2 SYGVKD. Trimming removed 6 bases from V and 1 base from J; junction bases left unmatched: 5. This CDR3 is built from 15 residues. CDR3 loop: CAIRDTGGSGNTIYF. DNA of the CDR3: TGTGCCATCAGGGATACAGGGGGATCTGGAAACACCATATATTTT.

This clonotype appeared a few times. The gene calls are TRBV7-2 and TRBJ1-2, with 8 bases that match TRBD1. The germline CDR1 and CDR2 sequences are SGHTA and FQGNSA. The length of the CDR3 is 14 residues. The V and J ends lost 3 bases and 6 bases, in that order; junction bases with no gene match: 6. CDR3 region: CASSFGQGVDGYTF. The DNA of the CDR3 is TGTGCCAGCAGCTTCGGACAGGGAGTAGATGGCTACACCTTC.

The rearrangement links TRBV24-1 to TRBJ2-7; possible D gene TRBD1, 6 bases. Per germline, CDR1 KGHDR and CDR2 SFDVKD. This CDR3 region has 13 residues. V lost 5 bases and J lost 5, with 12 bases in between. This CDR3 is CATSGPGTNEQYF. CDR3 in DNA: TGTGCCACCAGTGGACCCGGGACAAACGAGCAGTACTTC.

The rearrangement uses TRBV10-3 and TRBJ1-1; D gene unclear. Germline V lookup: CDR1 ENHRY, CDR2 SYGVKD. Trimming removed 4 bases at V and 3 bases at J, with 6 bases between. The CDR3 has 12 amino acids. Written as DNA, the CDR3 is TGTGCCATCAGTGCCCGACACACTGAAGCTTTCTTT. It yields the protein CAISARHTEAFF.

The rearrangement uses TRBV2 and TRBJ2-5, with 8 bases fitting TRBD1. Germline CDR1 is SNHLY and CDR2 is FYNNEI. Germline trimming cut 6 bases from V and 5 bases from J; bases unmatched to any gene: 11. CDR3 size: 15 residues. As DNA, the CDR3 is TGTGCCAGCAGCGGAGGACAGGGAGTTGGCGAGACCCAGTACTTC. Encoded protein: CASSGGQGVGETQYF.